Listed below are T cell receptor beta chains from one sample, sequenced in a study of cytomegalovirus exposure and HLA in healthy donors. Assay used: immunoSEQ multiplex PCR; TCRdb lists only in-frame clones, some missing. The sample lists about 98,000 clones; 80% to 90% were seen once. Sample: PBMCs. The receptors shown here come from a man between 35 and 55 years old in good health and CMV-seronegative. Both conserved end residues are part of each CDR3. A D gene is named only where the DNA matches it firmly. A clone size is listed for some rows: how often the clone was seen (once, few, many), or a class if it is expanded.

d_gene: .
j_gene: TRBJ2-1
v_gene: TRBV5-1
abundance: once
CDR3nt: TGCGCCAGCAGCTTGGATCACGGGGTCATCAACAATGAGCAGTTCTTC
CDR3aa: CASSLDHGVINNEQFF

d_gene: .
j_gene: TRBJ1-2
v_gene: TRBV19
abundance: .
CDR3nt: TGTGCCAGTAGAGAGACAGGTGCCCCTACTGGCTACACCTTC
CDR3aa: CASRETGAPTGYTF

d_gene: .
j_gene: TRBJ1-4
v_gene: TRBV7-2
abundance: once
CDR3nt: TGTGCCAGCAGCTTAAAACAGGGTAAAGAAAAACTGTTTTTT
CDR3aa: CASSLKQGKEKLFF

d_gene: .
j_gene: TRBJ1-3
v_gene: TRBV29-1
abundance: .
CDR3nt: TGCAGCGTTGGCCCGGGAGGGGACACCATATATTTT
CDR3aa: CSVGPGGDTIYF

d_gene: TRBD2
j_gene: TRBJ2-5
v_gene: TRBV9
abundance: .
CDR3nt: TGTGCCAGCAGCGTAGGGGGGGGGCAAGAGACCCAGTACTTC
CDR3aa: CASSVGGGQETQYF

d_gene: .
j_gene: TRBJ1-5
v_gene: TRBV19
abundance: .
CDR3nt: TGTGCCAGTACCCCAGGGGCGGGCAATCAGCCCCAGCATTTT
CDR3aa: CASTPGAGNQPQHF

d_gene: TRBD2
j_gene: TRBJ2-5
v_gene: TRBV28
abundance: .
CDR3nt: TGTGCCAGCAGTTCAATAGCGGGGGCGGCCCAAGAGACCCAGTACTTC
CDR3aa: CASSSIAGAAQETQYF

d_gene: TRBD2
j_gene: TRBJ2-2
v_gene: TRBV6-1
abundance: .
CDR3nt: TGTGCCAGCAGGCGGGGGGTAAACACCGGGGAGCTGTTTTTT
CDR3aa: CASRRGVNTGELFF

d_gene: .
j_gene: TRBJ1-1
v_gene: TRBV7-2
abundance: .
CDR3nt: TGTGCCAGCAGCCCCGACAGGCTAAACACTGAAGCTTTCTTT
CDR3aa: CASSPDRLNTEAFF

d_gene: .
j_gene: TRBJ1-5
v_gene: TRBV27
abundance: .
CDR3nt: TGTGCCAGCAGGGGAGCGGCCAGCAATCAGCCCCAGCATTTT
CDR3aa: CASRGAASNQPQHF

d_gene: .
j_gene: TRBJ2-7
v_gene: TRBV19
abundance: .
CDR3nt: TGTGCCAGTAGTATCACCCGTCGGGCCTACGAGCAGTACTTC
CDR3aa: CASSITRRAYEQYF

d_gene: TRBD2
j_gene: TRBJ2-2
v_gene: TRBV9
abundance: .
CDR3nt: TGTGCCAGCAGCCCCCGAGTCGGGGGGGCGGGCGGGGAGCTGTTTTTT
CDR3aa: CASSPRVGGAGGELFF

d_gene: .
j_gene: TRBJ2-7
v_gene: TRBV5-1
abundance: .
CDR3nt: TGCGCCAGCAGCTTGGACCCTAGCTCCTACGAGCAGTACTTC
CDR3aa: CASSLDPSSYEQYF

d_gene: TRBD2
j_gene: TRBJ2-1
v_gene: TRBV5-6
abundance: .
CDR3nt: TGTGCCAGCAGCTTGGGACTAGCGGGCTACAATGAGCAGTTCTTC
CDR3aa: CASSLGLAGYNEQFF

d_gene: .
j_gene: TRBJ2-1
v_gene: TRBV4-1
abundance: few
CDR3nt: TGCGCCAGCAGCTTTCGACAGGGGAGGGCCCTGGGGGAGCAGTTCTTC
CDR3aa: CASSFRQGRALGEQFF

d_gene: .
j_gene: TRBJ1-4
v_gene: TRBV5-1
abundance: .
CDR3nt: TGCGCCAGCAGCAGAAGACAGGCGGCTAATGAAAAACTGTTTTTT
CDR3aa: CASSRRQAANEKLFF

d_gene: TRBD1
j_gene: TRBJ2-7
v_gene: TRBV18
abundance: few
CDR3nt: TGTGCCAGCTCACCACAACAGGGGCCCAACTACGAGCAGTACTTC
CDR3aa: CASSPQQGPNYEQYF

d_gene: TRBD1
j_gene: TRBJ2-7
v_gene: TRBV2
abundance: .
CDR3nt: TGTGCCAGCGGTGGGGGGACAGGGAGCCACGAGCAGTACTTC
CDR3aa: CASGGGTGSHEQYF

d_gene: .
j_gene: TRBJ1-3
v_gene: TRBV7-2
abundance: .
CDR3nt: TGTGCCAGCAGCATTGGACAGAACTCTGGAAACACCATATATTTT
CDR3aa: CASSIGQNSGNTIYF

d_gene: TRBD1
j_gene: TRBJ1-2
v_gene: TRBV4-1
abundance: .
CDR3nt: TGCGCCAGCAGCCAGGGGACAGGGACCTCCTATGGCTACACCTTC
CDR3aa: CASSQGTGTSYGYTF

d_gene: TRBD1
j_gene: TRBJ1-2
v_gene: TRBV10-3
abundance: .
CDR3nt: TGTGCCGCCTGGACAGGGAGGGAGACATATGGCTACACCTTC
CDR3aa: CAAWTGRETYGYTF